One sample yielded the 4 T cell receptor beta chains listed below, sequenced in a study of cytomegalovirus exposure and HLA in healthy donors. The PCR ran on 60 Vbeta and 13 Jbeta primers. The method was immunoSEQ multiplex PCR; TCRdb's version includes in-frame clones alone and lacks a portion of them. Counted here are approximately 93,000 clones, roughly 79% occurring once; the ten biggest clones make up approximately 3.6%. Input material: PBMCs. All receptors come from a woman in her 40s in good health and CMV-seronegative.

Only one count was recorded for this clone. The V and J genes are TRBV5-1 and TRBJ2-5; no reliable D call. Trimming cost V 0 bases and J 5 bases, with 5 bases left between them. This CDR3 region has 12 residues. Germline lookup yields CDR1 SGHRS and CDR2 YFSETQ. The CDR3 nucleotides are TGCGCCAGCAGCTTGGCTCTGGAGACCCAGTACTTC. Translating it yields CASSLALETQYF.

Note on this clone: One end of the junction is discordant with germline, which a read error may explain. This chain joins TRBV6-6 and TRBJ2-7; D might be TRBD2 (5 bases). The CDR3 runs 15 residues. CDR1 and CDR2 (germline): MNHNY, SVGAGI (reference sequence). The CDR3 sequence is CASSDSNRAAYEQYF. The CDR3 DNA sequence: TGTGCCAGCAGTGACTCCAACAGAGCGGCCTACGAGCAGTACTTC.

The rearrangement joins TRBV19 to TRBJ1-5, with D possibly being TRBD1 (5 bases). V dropped 7 bases and J dropped 3 bases, with 13 bases sitting between them. CDR1 and CDR2 from the germline V gene are LNHDA and SQIVND (reference sequence). The CDR3 contains 14 residues. The CDR3 loop reads CASNPDSYNQPQHF. CDR3 coding DNA: TGTGCCAGTAACCCTGACAGCTACAATCAGCCCCAGCATTTT.

This clone showed up just a few times. The chain uses TRBV9 and TRBJ2-1; TRBD1 matches 9 bases. Germline assignment: CDR1 SGDLS and CDR2 YYNGEE. This CDR3 comprises 19 residues. With V trimmed by 0 bases and J by 8 bases, 18 bases remained unmatched. This CDR3 reads CASSVEDRGNHPRVDEQFF. The CDR3 DNA reads as TGTGCCAGCAGCGTAGAGGACAGGGGCAACCATCCGCGCGTCGATGAGCAGTTCTTC.